These T cell receptor beta chains were read from a single sample in a study of blood T cell repertoires in COVID-19. The method was immunoSEQ multiplex PCR; TCRdb's version includes in-frame clones alone and lacks a portion of them. This table has 120,000 or so clones, 81% appearing once. Sample: peripheral blood. The source is a woman aged 45-59 years with acute or convalescent COVID-19. Each CDR3 is given with its conserved first and last residue. Fields, in order: D gene, V gene, J gene, CDR3 protein. D genes are given only for firm matches.

TRBD1	TRBV7-8	TRBJ2-7	CASSLAGTGDSYEQYF
NA	TRBV3-1/TRBV3-2	TRBJ2-7	CASSQAFEQYF
NA	TRBV2	TRBJ2-2	CASSAGVNTGELFF
NA	TRBV5-6	TRBJ1-4	CASSSGTATNEKLFF
TRBD1	TRBV2	TRBJ2-7	CASRRQGTYEQYF
NA	TRBV7-9	TRBJ2-1	CASSLDHSYNEQFF
NA	TRBV15	TRBJ2-6	CATSYSSSGANVLTF
TRBD2	TRBV7-8	TRBJ2-1	CASSPKTSGFSYNEQFF
TRBD2	TRBV10-1	TRBJ2-2	CASSVSSTSGVELFF
NA	TRBV15	TRBJ2-5	CATSRVRGAGKQETQYF
TRBD1	TRBV7-9	TRBJ1-6	CASSKRGTGNISPLHF
NA	TRBV18	TRBJ1-4	CASSVDRNEKLFF
NA	TRBV20-1	TRBJ2-7	CSASLTGTYEQYF
NA	TRBV10-3	TRBJ2-4	CAIRPEGSIQYF
TRBD2	TRBV7-7	TRBJ2-5	CASSLAGSQETQYF
NA	TRBV9	TRBJ2-1	CASSGLGSYNEQFF
NA	TRBV3-1/TRBV3-2	TRBJ2-4	CASSNRKNIQYF
NA	TRBV11-2	TRBJ2-7	CASSLSTDYEQYF
NA	TRBV11-2	TRBJ2-7	CASSSTTVSYEQYF
NA	TRBV6-5	TRBJ1-5	CASSLGAGHNQPQHF
TRBD1	TRBV28	TRBJ2-1	CASTVLNNRGRYNEQFF
NA	TRBV6-6	TRBJ1-2	CASSPQTDGRYGYTF
NA	TRBV6-5	TRBJ2-1	CASSRLGRYNEQFF
NA	TRBV6-5	TRBJ2-7	CASSNGGFGYEQYF
NA	TRBV4-2	TRBJ2-6	CASSRGGLPSGANVLTF
TRBD2	TRBV4-2	TRBJ2-3	CASSQAAGDSQYF
TRBD2	TRBV7-2	TRBJ2-1	CASSLATSGGYNEQFF
TRBD2	TRBV11-2	TRBJ2-1	CASSQPGGAPYEQFF
TRBD1	TRBV3-1/TRBV3-2	TRBJ1-2	CASSYRGANYGYTF
NA	TRBV5-1	TRBJ2-5	CASSSGGTIMETQYF
NA	TRBV25-1	TRBJ2-7	CASSLGGIQGSYEQYF
NA	TRBV10-3	TRBJ1-2	CATGNYGYTF
NA	TRBV6-5	TRBJ1-1	CASSYPQGGDTEAFF
TRBD2	TRBV5-1	TRBJ2-1	CASSLVTSGTNEQFF
NA	TRBV2	TRBJ2-7	CASSRQVYEQYF
TRBD1	TRBV6-5	TRBJ1-2	CASSRDRDYGYTF
TRBD1	TRBV7-9	TRBJ1-3	CATPGQDSGNTIYF
NA	TRBV4-1	TRBJ2-3	CASSQERVTSFDTQYF
NA	TRBV7-8	TRBJ1-2	CASSRGGGAYYGYTF
TRBD2	TRBV6-6	TRBJ2-2	CASSWGLADTGELFF
TRBD2	TRBV7-3	TRBJ2-1	CASSLGAGGPGEQFF
TRBD2	TRBV7-8	TRBJ2-3	CASSTGGTDTQYF
TRBD2	TRBV29-1	TRBJ2-5	CSVGGLAGLVPETQYF
NA	TRBV11-3	TRBJ2-5	CASSSRQERPRETQYF
TRBD1	TRBV7-6	TRBJ1-1	CASSKGQGNTEAFF
NA	TRBV6-5	TRBJ1-2	CASSYSPGLGVRYTF
TRBD1	TRBV9	TRBJ1-6	CASSVLETGNSPLHF
NA	TRBV4-1	TRBJ2-7	CASSLIEGEYEQYF
NA	TRBV28	TRBJ1-4	CASSFGAFNEKLFF
TRBD1	TRBV9	TRBJ1-6	CASSVGTGNSPLHF
NA	TRBV29-1	TRBJ1-2	CSAMTLGAGGYTF
TRBD1	TRBV5-1	TRBJ2-3	CASSLGGTAGTDTQYF
NA	TRBV20-1	TRBJ1-2	CSAKRGYGYTF